A single sample is the source of the 3 T cell receptor beta chains below, sequenced in a study of blood T cell repertoires in COVID-19. The data were produced by immunoSEQ multiplex PCR, yet TCRdb's version contains in-frame clones alone and is incomplete. The sample gives some 200,000 clones, 75% to 90% of which show up once; about 3.5% is in the top ten. The specimen was PBMCs or T cells enriched from blood (not recorded which). The source of these receptors is a young woman in a cohort exposed to, infected with or recovered from COVID-19 (not recorded which).

V and J are TRBV4-1 and TRBJ1-5; 8 nucleotides line up with TRBD1. The CDR3 contains 15 residues. J gave up 5 bases and V 3 bases, and 6 bases lay outside the gene matches. From germline, CDR1 is MGHRA and CDR2 YSYEKL. Here the CDR3 DNA reads TGCGCCAGCAGCCAGCCAGGGGGCTTCCATCAGCCCCAGCATTTT. This codes for CASSQPGGFHQPQHF.

The chain employs TRBV5-6 and TRBJ2-3, with 8 nucleotides matching TRBD1. V shed 2 bases and J 1 base; nucleotides not matched to a gene: 3. The CDR3 length is 15 residues. Germline V gives CDR1 SGHDT, CDR2 YYEEEE. The CDR3 coding sequence is TGTGCCAGCAGCTTCGACAGGGGCCGCACAGATACGCAGTATTTT. The encoded protein is CASSFDRGRTDTQYF.

The chain couples TRBV24-1 to TRBJ2-1, with 9 bases fitting TRBD1. Germline values: CDR1 KGHDR, CDR2 SFDVKD. The trim removed 3 bases at V and 0 bases at J, leaving 2 bases unmatched. The CDR3 is 16 amino acids. The DNA for the CDR3 is TGTGCCACCAGTGATCGACAGGGGGGCTCCTACAATGAGCAGTTCTTC. It is translated as CATSDRQGGSYNEQFF.